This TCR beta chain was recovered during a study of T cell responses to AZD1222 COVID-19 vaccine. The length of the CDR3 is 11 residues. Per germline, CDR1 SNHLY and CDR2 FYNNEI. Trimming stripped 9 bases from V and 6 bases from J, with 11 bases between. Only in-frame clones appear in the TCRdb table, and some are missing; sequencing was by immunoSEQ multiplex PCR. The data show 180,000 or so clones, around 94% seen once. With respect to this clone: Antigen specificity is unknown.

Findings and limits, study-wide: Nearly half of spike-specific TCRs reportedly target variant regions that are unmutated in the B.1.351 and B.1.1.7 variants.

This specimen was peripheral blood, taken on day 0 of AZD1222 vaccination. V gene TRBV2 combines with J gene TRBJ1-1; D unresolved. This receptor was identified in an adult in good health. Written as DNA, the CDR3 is TGTGCCAGTACCTCACTCCCTGAAGCTTTCTTT. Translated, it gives CASTSLPEAFF.